This note documents a single T cell receptor beta chain sequence. The antigen is undetermined. This entry comes from a study of blood T cells in healthy people across ages. Sample-barcoded 5' priming and a J-beta primer mix drove a second PCR of about 6 to 12 cycles. Tagging of each cDNA molecule was performed by a template-switch adaptor with 12 random nucleotides. Each CDR3 protein gets one entry after TCRdb re-called the 5' RACE reads with MiXCR. The sample contains 1.5 million to 2 million distinct CDR3 sequences, approximately 30% of which appear only once. Notes on the study in general: Higher diversity, along with more naive CD4+ cells, distinguished long-lived donors from aged donors. PBMC samples, being unsorted, prevented any conclusive comparison of naive and antigen-experienced cells. Per-million-T-cell TCR beta diversity fell roughly linearly with age.

This receptor was obtained from a woman under 40 in good health. The sequencing sample was made of blood.

The CDR3 loop reads CASSSRVLGTQYF. CDR3 nucleotide sequence: TGTGCCAGCAGTTCTCGGGTTCTCGGTACGCAGTATTTT. The chain has TRBV6-5 and TRBJ2-3; no definite D call. V was trimmed by 4 bases and J by 8 bases, leaving 13 bases between them. Germline V gene data show CDR1 as MNHEY and CDR2 as SVGAGI. The CDR3 contains 13 residues.